The T cell receptor (beta chain) under discussion was sequenced for a study of cytomegalovirus exposure and HLA in healthy donors. Findings of the study overall: Among TCR beta chains, those listed as cytomegalovirus-associated numbered some 160.

Comment on this clone: Its matching antigen is unknown.

V dropped 2 bases and J dropped 11 bases, with 10 bases sitting between them. The germline gives CDR1 MDHEN, CDR2 SYDVKM. The CDR3 length is 12 residues. Some clones are missing from TCRdb's copy, which holds only in-frame ones; the method was immunoSEQ multiplex PCR. This sample has 150,000 to 200,000 clones, with more than 80% found just once. The receptor's source is a man aged 18 to 30 in good health and CMV-seropositive. The specimen sequenced was PBMCs. This chain joins TRBV28 and TRBJ2-1; D is perhaps TRBD1 (5 bases). The CDR3 nucleotides are TGTGCCAGCAGTTTAGGGCAGGGCAAGCAGTTCTTC. Translating it yields CASSLGQGKQFF. Using reference TRBV28 and TRBJ2-1 for the parts outside the CDR3, the full variable domain is DVKVTQSSRYLVKRTGEKVFLECVQDMDHENMFWYRQDPGLGLRLIYFSYDVKMKEKGDIPEGYSVSREKKERFSLILESASTNQTSMYLCASSLGQGKQFFGPGTRLTVL.